Listed here are 2 T cell receptor beta chains from one sample, sequenced in a study of early T cells in non-severe SARS-CoV-2 infection. TCRdb passed the 5' RACE reads through MiXCR, listing each CDR3 protein once. The sample shows under 45,000 distinct CDR3 sequences, approximately 6.6% of them seen only once. The specimen comprised whole blood, sampled at baseline. Receptors originate from an adult who was a healthcare worker with PCR-confirmed SARS-CoV-2 infection or an uninfected control (not recorded which).

CDR3 residues: CASSLLGGRTYEQYF. The CDR3 nucleotides are TGTGCCAGCAGTTTACTAGGAGGGAGGACCTACGAGCAGTACTTC. The chain uses TRBV27 and TRBJ2-7, with a weak D call TRBD2 (6 bases). The V gene lost 2 bases and the J gene lost 2 bases, with 13 bases spanning the gap. The CDR3 runs 15 residues. Per the germline V gene, CDR1 is MNHEY and CDR2 is SMNVEV (reference sequence).

V is TRBV30 and J is TRBJ2-7; 7 bases are a match to TRBD1. Germline CDR1 reads GTSNPN; CDR2 reads SVGIG (reference sequence). V lost 0 bases, J lost 1 base, and 6 bases stayed unmatched. CDR3 length equals 15 residues. The CDR3 sequence is CAWSVGTDSSYEQYF. The DNA of the CDR3 is TGTGCCTGGAGTGTAGGGACAGATAGTTCCTACGAGCAGTACTTC.